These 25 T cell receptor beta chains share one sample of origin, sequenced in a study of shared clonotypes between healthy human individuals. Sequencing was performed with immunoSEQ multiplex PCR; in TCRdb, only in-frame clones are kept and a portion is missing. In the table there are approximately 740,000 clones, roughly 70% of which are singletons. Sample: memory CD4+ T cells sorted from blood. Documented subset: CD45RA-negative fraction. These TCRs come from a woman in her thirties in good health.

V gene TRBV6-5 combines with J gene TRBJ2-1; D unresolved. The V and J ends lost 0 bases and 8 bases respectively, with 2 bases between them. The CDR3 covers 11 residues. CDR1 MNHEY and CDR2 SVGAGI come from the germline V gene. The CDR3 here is CASSYSYEQFF. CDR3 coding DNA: TGTGCCAGCAGTTACTCATATGAGCAGTTCTTC.

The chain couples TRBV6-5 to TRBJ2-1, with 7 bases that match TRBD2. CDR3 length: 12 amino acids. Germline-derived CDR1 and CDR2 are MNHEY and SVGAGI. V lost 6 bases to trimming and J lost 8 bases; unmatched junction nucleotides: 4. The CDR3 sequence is CASRGGSDEQFF. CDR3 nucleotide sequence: TGTGCCAGCAGGGGCGGGAGTGATGAGCAGTTCTTC.

The CDR3 protein is CASSSGEDYGYTF. The CDR3 bases are TGTGCCAGCAGCTCCGGAGAAGACTATGGCTACACCTTC. The chain has TRBV14 and TRBJ1-2; D unresolved. V gave up 5 bases and J gave up 3 bases, with 10 bases separating them. Germline lookup yields CDR1 SGHDN and CDR2 FVKESK. The CDR3 sequence is 13 residues long.

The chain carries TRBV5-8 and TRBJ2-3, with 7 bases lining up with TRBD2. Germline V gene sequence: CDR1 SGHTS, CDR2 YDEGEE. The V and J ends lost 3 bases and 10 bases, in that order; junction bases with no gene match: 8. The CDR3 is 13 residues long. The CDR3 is CASSSRGGGAQYF. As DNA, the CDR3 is TGTGCCAGCAGCTCGCGCGGGGGTGGAGCGCAGTATTTT.

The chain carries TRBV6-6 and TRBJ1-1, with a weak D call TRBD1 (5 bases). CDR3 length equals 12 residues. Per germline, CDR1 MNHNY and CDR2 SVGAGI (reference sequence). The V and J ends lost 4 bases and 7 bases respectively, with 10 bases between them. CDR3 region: CASSSSTVEAFF. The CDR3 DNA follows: TGTGCCAGCAGTTCCTCGACAGTTGAAGCTTTCTTT.

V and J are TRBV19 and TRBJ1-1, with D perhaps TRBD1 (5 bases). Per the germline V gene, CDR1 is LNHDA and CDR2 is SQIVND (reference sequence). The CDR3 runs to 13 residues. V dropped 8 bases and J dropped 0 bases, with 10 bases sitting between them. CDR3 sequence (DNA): TGTGCCAGTGGACAAATCATGAACACTGAAGCTTTCTTT. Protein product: CASGQIMNTEAFF.

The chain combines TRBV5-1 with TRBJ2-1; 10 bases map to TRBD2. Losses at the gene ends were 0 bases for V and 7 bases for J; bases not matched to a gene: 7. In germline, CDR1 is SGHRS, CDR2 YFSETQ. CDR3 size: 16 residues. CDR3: CASSLALAGVGNEQFF. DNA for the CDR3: TGCGCCAGCAGCTTGGCCCTAGCGGGAGTCGGGAATGAGCAGTTCTTC.

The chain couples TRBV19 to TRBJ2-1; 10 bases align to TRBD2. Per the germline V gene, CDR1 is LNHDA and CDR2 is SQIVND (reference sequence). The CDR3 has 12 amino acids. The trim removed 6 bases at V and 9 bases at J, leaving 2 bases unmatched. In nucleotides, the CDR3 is TGTGCCAGTAGCACTAGCGGGGTTGAGCAGTTCTTC. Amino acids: CASSTSGVEQFF.

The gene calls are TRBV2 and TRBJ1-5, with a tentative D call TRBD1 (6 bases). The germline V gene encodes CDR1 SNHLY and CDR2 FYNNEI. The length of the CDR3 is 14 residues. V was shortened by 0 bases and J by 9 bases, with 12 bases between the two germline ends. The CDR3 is CASSEAGARGPQHF. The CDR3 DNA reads TGTGCCAGCAGTGAAGCGGGGGCCCGGGGGCCCCAGCATTTT.

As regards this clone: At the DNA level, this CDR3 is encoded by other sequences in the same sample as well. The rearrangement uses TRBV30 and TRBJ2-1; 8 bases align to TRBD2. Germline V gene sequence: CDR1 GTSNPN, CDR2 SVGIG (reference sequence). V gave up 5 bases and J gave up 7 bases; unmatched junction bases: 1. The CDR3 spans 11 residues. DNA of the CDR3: TGTGCCTGGGGACTAGCAAATGAGCAGTTCTTC. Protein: CAWGLANEQFF. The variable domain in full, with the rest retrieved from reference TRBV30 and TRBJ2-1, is SQTIHQWPATLVQPVGSPLSLECTVEGTSNPNLYWYRQAAGRGLQLLFYSVGIGQISSEVPQNLSASRPQDRQFILSSKKLLLSDSGFYLCAWGLANEQFFGPGTRLTVL.

CDR3 region: CASSPQPSGNTIYF. The CDR3, as DNA: TGTGCCAGCAGCCCCCAACCGTCTGGAAACACCATATATTTT. The chain links TRBV7-6 to TRBJ1-3, with D unresolved. Per germline, CDR1 SGHVS and CDR2 FNYEAQ. Trimming cost V 5 bases and J 1 base, with 9 bases left between them. The CDR3 consists of 14 residues.

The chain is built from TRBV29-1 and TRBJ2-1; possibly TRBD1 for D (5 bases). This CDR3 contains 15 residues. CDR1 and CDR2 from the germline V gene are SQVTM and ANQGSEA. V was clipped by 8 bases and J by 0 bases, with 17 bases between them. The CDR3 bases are TGCAGCACACCTCAGGGCTCTAACTCCTACAATGAGCAGTTCTTC. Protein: CSTPQGSNSYNEQFF.

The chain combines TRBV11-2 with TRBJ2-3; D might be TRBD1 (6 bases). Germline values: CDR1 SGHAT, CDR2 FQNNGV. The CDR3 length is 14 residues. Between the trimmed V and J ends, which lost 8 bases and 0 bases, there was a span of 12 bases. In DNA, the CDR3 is TGTGCCAGCCGAGGACAGATTAGCACAGATACGCAGTATTTT. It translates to CASRGQISTDTQYF. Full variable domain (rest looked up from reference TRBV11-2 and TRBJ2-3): EAGVAQSPRYKIIEKRQSVAFWCNPISGHATLYWYQQILGQGPKLLIQFQNNGVVDDSQLPKDRFSAERLKGVDSTLKIQPAKLEDSAVYLCASRGQISTDTQYFGPGTRLTVL.

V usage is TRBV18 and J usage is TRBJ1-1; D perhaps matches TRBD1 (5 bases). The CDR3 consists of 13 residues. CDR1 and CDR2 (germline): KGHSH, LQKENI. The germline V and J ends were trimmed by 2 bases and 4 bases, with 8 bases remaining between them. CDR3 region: CASSPMGVTEAFF. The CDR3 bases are TGTGCCAGCTCACCAATGGGGGTCACTGAAGCTTTCTTT.

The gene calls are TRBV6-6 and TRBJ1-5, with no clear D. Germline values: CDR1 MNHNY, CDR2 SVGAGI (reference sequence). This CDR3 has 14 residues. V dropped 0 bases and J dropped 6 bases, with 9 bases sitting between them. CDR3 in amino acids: CASSYSDIGQPQHF. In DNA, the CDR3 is TGTGCCAGCAGTTACTCGGATATAGGTCAGCCCCAGCATTTT.

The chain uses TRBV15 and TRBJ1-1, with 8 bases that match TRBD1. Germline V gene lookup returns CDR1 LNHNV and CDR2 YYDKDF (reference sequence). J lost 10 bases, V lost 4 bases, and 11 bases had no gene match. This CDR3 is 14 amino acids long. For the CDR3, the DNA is TGTGCCACCAGCAAAGGCCCAACAGGGGGGAGAGCTTTCTTT. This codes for CATSKGPTGGRAFF.

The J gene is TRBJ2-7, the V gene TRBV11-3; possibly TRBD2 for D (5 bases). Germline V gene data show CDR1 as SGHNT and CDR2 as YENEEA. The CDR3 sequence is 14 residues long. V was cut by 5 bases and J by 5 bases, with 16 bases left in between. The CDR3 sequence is CASSRGDPFHEQYF. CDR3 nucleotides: TGTGCCAGCAGCCGGGGTGACCCGTTCCACGAGCAGTACTTC.

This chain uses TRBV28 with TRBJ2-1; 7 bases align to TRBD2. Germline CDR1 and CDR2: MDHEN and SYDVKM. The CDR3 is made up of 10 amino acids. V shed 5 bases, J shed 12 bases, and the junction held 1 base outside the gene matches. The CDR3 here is CASSSGTQFF. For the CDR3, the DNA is TGTGCCAGCAGTAGCGGGACGCAGTTCTTC.

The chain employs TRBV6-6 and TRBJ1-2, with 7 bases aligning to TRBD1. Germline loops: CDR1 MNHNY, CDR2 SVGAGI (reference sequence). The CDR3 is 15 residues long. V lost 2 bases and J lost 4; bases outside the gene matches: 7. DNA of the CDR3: TGTGCCAGCAGTTACCCGGGCAGGGGGGGCTATGGCTACACCTTC. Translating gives CASSYPGRGGYGYTF.

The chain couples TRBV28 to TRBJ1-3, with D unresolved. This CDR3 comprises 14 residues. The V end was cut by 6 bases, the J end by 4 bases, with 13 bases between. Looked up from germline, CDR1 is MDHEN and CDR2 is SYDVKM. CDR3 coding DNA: TGTGCCAGCAGGGTATCAGTTTCAGGAAACACCATATATTTT. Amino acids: CASRVSVSGNTIYF.

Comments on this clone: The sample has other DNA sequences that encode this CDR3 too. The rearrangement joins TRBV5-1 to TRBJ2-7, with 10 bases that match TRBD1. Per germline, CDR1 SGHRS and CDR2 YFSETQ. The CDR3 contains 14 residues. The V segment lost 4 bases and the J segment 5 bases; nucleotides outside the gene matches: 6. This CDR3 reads CASSLRDRGDEQYF. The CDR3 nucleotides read TGCGCCAGCAGCCTCCGGGACAGGGGAGACGAGCAGTACTTC.

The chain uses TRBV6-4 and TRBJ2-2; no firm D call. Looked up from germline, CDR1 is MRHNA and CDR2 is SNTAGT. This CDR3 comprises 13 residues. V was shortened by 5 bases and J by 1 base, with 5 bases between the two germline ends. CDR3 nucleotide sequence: TGTGCCAGCAGTCCCGGGAACACCGGGGAGCTGTTTTTT. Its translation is CASSPGNTGELFF.

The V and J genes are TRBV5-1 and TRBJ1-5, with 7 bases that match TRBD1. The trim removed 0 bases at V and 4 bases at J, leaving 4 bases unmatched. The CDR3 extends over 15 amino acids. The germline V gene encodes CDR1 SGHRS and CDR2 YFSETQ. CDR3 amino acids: CASSLDGQENQPQHF. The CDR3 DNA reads TGCGCCAGCAGCTTGGATGGACAGGAAAATCAGCCCCAGCATTTT.

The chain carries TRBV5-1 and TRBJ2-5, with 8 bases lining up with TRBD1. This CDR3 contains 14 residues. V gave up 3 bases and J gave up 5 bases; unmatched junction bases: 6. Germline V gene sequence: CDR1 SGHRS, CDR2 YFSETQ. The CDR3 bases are TGCGCCAGCAGCTCAGGGGGCGGAGGGGAGACCCAGTACTTC. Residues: CASSSGGGGETQYF. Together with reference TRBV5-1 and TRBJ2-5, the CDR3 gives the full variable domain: KAGVTQTPRYLIKTRGQQVTLSCSPISGHRSVSWYQQTPGQGLQFLFEYFSETQRNKGNFPGRFSGRQFSNSRSEMNVSTLELGDSALYLCASSSGGGGETQYFGPGTRLLVL.

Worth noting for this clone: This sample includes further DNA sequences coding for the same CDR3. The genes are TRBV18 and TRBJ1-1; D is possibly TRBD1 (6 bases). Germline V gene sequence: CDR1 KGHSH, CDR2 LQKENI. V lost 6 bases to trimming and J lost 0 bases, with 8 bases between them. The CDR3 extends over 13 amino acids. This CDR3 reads CASSQGMNTEAFF. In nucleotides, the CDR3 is TGTGCCAGCTCCCAGGGGATGAACACTGAAGCTTTCTTT.